This T cell receptor beta chain emerged from a study of early T cells in non-severe SARS-CoV-2 infection. Looking at the study overall: Investigators sequenced bulk RNA drawn from unsorted whole blood, and chains remained unpaired. General study findings and limits: There was a bias toward anti-spike CD8 responses in VDJdb matching, which missed private and CD4 specificities.

As part of library construction, unique molecular identifiers were attached to individual cDNA molecules. TCRdb processed the 5' RACE reads anew with MiXCR; each CDR3 protein has one entry. In the table there are nearly 90,000 distinct CDR3 sequences, over 13% of which are singletons. The germline V gene has CDR1 SNHLY and CDR2 FYNNEI. CDR3 length: 12 residues. The V end lost 7 bases, the J end lost 4 bases, and 11 bases lay between the germline ends. As to this clonotype: The target antigen is unknown.

The J gene is TRBJ2-7, the V gene TRBV2; D is perhaps TRBD2 (6 bases). Input material: whole blood. The source of this sequence is an adult who was a healthcare worker with PCR-confirmed SARS-CoV-2 infection or an uninfected control (not recorded which). The CDR3 loop reads CASTRTKYEQYF. In nucleotides, the CDR3 is TGTGCCAGCACCCGGACTAAATACGAGCAGTACTTC. Full variable domain (outside the CDR3, taken from reference TRBV2 and TRBJ2-7): EPEVTQTPSHQVTQMGQEVILRCVPISNHLYFYWYRQILGQKVEFLVSFYNNEISEKSEIFDDQFSVERPDGSNFTLKIRSTKLEDSAMYFCASTRTKYEQYFGPGTRLTVT.